This T cell receptor (beta chain) was recovered during a study of blood T cells in healthy people across ages. Germline V gene lookup returns CDR1 DFQATT and CDR2 SNEGSKA (reference sequence). The length of the CDR3 is 16 residues. V was clipped by 3 bases and J by 1 base; unmatched bases: 12. The extraction recovered at least 5.5 micrograms of total RNA per sample. Primed by a sample-barcoded 5' primer and a J-beta primer mix, a second PCR proceeded for about 7 to 11 cycles. Every sample gave at least 2.5 million paired-end reads containing CDR3. TCRdb analysed the 5' RACE reads with MiXCR anew, one entry per CDR3 protein. This table holds around 940,000 distinct CDR3 sequences, roughly 51% found once.

The sequenced sample was blood. The chain carries TRBV20-1 and TRBJ2-7; TRBD1 agrees at 7 bases. The source is a woman aged 55-70 years in good health. The chain's CDR3 is CSARDEGQDISYEQYF. The CDR3 DNA follows: TGCAGTGCTAGGGACGAAGGACAGGACATTTCCTACGAGCAGTACTTC.